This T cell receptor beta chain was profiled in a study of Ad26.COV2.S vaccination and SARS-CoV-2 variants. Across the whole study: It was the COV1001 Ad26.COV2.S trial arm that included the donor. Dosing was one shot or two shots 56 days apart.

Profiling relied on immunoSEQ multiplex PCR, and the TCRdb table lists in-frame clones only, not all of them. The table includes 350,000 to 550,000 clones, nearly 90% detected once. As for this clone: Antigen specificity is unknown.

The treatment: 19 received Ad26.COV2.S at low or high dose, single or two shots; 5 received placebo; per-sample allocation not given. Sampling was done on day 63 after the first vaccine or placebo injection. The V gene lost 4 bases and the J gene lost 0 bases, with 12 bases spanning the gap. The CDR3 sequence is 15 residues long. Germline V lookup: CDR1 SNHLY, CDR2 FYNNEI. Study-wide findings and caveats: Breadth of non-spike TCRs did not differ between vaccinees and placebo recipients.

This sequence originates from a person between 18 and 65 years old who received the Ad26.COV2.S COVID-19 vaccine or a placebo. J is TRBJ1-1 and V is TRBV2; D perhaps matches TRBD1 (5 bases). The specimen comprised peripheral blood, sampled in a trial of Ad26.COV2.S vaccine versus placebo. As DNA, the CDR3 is TGTGCCAGCAGTGTTATGTACAGGATGAACACTGAAGCTTTCTTT. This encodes CASSVMYRMNTEAFF. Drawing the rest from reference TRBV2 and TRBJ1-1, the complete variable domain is EPEVTQTPSHQVTQMGQEVILRCVPISNHLYFYWYRQILGQKVEFLVSFYNNEISEKSEIFDDQFSVERPDGSNFTLKIRSTKLEDSAMYFCASSVMYRMNTEAFFGQGTRLTVV.